This T cell receptor (beta chain) was profiled in a study of CD8 T cells in ankylosing spondylitis. CDR1 and CDR2 from the germline V gene are SGHRS and YFSETQ. Between the trimmed V and J ends, which lost 2 bases and 0 bases, there was a span of 12 bases. This CDR3 has 17 residues. The study's findings and limits: Within ankylosing spondylitis blood, a TCR beta motif made up of fewer than ten highly homologous variants appeared to be characteristic. Significant enrichment of disease-linked clones was reported in matched ankylosing spondylitis synovial fluid.

The table lists this clonotype with many counts. No antigen is known for it. A single record per CDR3 protein comes from TCRdb applying MiXCR to the 5' RACE reads. Here the sample spans a few hundred thousand distinct CDR3 sequences, approximately 10% being singletons. The sample was blood, either unsorted or a sorted T cell fraction (not recorded which). This TCR was sampled from a male donor with ankylosing spondylitis or in good health (not recorded which). V and J are TRBV5-1 and TRBJ2-6; tentatively, D is TRBD1 (5 bases). The CDR3 is CASSFLQDISGANVLTF. The CDR3 bases are TGCGCCAGCAGCTTCTTACAGGACATCTCTGGGGCCAACGTCCTGACTTTC.